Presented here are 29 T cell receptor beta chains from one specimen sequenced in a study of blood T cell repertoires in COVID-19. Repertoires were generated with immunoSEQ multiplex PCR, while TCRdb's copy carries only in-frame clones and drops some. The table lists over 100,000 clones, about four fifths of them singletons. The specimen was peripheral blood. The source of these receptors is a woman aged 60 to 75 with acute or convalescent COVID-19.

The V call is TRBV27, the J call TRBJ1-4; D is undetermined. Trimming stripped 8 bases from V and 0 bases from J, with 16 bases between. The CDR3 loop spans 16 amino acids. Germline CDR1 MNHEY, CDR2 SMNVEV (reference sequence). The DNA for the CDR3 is TGTGCCAGCCGTTCTTACGCGTTTCCAACTAATGAAAAACTGTTTTTT. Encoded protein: CASRSYAFPTNEKLFF.

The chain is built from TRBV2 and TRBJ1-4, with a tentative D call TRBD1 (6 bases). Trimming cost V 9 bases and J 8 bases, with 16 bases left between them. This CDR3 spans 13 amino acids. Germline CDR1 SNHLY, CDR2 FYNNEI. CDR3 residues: CASRRGIIEKLFF. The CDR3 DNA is TGTGCCAGTCGCAGGGGCATTATCGAAAAACTGTTTTTT.

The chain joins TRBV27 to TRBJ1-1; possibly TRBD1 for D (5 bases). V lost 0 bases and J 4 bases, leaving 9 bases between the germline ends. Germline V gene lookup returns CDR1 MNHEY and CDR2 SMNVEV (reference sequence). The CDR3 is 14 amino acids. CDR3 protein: CASSLSGRVTEAFF. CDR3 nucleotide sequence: TGTGCCAGCAGTTTATCAGGCAGGGTCACTGAAGCTTTCTTT.

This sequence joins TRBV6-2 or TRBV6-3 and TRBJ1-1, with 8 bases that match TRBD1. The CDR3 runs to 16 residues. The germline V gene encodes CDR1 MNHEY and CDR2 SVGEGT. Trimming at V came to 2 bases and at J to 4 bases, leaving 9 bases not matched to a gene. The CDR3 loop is CASSYPPPGQATEAFF. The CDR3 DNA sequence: TGTGCCAGCAGTTACCCACCGCCGGGACAGGCCACTGAAGCTTTCTTT.

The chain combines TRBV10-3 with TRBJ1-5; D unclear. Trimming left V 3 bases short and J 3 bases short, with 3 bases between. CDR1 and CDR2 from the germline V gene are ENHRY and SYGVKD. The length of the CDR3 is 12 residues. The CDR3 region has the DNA TGTGCCATCAGTGATAACAATCAGCCCCAGCATTTT. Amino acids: CAISDNNQPQHF.

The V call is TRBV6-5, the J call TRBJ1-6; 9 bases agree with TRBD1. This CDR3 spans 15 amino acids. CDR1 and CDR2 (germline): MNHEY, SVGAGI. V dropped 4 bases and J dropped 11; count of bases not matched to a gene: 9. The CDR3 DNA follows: TGTGCCAGCAGTTTCCGGGACAGGGTAACACCACCCCTCCACTTT. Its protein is CASSFRDRVTPPLHF.

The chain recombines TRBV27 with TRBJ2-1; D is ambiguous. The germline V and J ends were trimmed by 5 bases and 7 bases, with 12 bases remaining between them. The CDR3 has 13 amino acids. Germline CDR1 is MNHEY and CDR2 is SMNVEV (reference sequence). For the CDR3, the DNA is TGTGCCAGCAGTCTAAACCCCCGGAATGAGCAGTTCTTC. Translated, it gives CASSLNPRNEQFF.

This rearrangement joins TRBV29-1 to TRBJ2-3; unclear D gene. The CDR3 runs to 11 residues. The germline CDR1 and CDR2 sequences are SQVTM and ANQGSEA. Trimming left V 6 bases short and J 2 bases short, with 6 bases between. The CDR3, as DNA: TGCAGCGTGGCCGACACAGATACGCAGTATTTT. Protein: CSVADTDTQYF.

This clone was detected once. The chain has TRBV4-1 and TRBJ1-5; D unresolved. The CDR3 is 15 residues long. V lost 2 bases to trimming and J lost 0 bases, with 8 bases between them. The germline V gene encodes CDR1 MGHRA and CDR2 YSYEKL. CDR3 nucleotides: TGCGCCAGCAGCCAAACCGACATTAGCAATCAGCCCCAGCATTTT. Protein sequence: CASSQTDISNQPQHF.

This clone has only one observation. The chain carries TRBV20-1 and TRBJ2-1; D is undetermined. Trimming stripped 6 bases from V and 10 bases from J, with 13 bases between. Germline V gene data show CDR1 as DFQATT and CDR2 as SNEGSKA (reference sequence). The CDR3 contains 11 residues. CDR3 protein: CSATQSREQFF. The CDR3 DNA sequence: TGCAGTGCCACCCAGAGCAGGGAGCAGTTCTTC.

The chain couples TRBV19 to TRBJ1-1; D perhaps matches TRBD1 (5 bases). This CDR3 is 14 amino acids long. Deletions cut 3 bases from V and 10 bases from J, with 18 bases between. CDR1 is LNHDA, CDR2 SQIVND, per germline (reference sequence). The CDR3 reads CASSIGGGEGGAFF. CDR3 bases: TGTGCCAGTAGTATCGGCGGAGGGGAGGGTGGAGCTTTCTTT.

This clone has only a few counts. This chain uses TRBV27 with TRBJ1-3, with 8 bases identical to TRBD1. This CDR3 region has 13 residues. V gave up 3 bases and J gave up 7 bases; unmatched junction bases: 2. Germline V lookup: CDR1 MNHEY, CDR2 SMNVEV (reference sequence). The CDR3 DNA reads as TGTGCCAGCAGTTTTACAGGGGGGAACACCATATATTTT. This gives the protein CASSFTGGNTIYF.

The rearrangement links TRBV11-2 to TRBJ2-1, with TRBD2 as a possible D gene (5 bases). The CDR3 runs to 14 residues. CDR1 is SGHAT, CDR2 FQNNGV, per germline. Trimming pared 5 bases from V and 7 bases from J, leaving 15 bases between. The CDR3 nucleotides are TGTGCCAGCAGCAACAGAGGAGGACCGAATGAGCAGTTCTTC. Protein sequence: CASSNRGGPNEQFF. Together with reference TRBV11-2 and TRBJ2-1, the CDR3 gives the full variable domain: EAGVAQSPRYKIIEKRQSVAFWCNPISGHATLYWYQQILGQGPKLLIQFQNNGVVDDSQLPKDRFSAERLKGVDSTLKIQPAKLEDSAVYLCASSNRGGPNEQFFGPGTRLTVL.

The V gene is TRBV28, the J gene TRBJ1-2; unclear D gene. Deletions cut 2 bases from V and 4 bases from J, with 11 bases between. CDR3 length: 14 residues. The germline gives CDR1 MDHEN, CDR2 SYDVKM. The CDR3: CASSLRSGAYGYTF. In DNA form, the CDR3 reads TGTGCCAGCAGTTTAAGGTCAGGTGCCTATGGCTACACCTTC.

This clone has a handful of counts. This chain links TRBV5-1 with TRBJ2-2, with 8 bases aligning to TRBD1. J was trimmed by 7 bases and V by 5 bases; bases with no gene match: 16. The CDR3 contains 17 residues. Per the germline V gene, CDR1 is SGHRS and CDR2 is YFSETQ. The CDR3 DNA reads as TGCGCCAGCAGGCCGGGACAGGACCCACGTCGAGGCGGGGAGCTGTTTTTT. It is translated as CASRPGQDPRRGGELFF.

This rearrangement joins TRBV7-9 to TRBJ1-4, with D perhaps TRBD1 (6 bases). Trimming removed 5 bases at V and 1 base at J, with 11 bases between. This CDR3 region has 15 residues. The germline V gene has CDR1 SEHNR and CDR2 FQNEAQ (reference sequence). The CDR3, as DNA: TGTGCCAGCAGCCTGTCACAGGGAACTAATGAAAAACTGTTTTTT. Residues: CASSLSQGTNEKLFF. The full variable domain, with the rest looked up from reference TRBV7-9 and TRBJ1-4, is DTGVSQNPRHKITKRGQNVTFRCDPISEHNRLYWYRQTLGQGPEFLTYFQNEAQLEKSRLLSDRFSAERPKGSFSTLEIQRTEQGDSAMYLCASSLSQGTNEKLFFGSGTQLSVL.

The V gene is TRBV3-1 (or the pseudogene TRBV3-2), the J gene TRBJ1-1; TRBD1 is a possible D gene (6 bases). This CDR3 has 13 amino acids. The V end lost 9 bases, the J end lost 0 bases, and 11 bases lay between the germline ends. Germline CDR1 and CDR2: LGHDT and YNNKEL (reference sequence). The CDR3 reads CASRTAMNTEAFF. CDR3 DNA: TGTGCCAGTAGGACAGCCATGAACACTGAAGCTTTCTTT.

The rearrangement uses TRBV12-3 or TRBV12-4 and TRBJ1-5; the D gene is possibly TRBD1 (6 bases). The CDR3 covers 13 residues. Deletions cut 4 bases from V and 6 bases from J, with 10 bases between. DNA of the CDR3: TGTGCCAGCAGTTCCGAGACAGGTCAGCCCCAGCATTTT. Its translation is CASSSETGQPQHF.

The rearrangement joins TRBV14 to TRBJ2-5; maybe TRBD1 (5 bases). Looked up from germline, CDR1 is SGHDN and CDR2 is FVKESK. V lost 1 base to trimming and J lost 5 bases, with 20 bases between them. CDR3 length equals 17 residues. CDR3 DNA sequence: TGTGCCAGCAGCCAAGGTTTTTCTATTTCAGGGAAGGAGACCCAGTACTTC. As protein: CASSQGFSISGKETQYF.

The CDR3 is CASSRCERHYNEQFF. CDR3 DNA: TGTGCCAGCAGCAGGTGTGAGCGGCACTACAATGAGCAGTTCTTC. The J gene is TRBJ2-1, the V gene TRBV21-1; TRBD2 reflects the table's D call only, with no check against the DNA. TRBV21-1 is recorded as a pseudogene. This CDR3 spans 15 amino acids.

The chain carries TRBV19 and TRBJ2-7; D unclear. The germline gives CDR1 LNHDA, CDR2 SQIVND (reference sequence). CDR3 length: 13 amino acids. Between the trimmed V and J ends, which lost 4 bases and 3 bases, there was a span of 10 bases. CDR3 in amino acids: CASSKQAYYEQYF. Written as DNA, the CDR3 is TGTGCCAGTAGTAAGCAGGCTTACTACGAGCAGTACTTC.

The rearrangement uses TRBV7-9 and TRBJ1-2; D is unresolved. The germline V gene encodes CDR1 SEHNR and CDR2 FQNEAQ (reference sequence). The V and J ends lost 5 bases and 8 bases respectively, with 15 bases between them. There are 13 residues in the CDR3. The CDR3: CASSPGLGGGYTF. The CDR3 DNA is TGTGCCAGCAGCCCCGGACTGGGAGGAGGCTACACCTTC.

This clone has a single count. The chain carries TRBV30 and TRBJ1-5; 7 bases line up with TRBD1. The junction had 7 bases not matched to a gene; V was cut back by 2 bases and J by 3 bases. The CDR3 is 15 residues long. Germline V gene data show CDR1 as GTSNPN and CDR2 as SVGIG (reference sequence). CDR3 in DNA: TGTGCCTGGAGTCTCGGGACAGCCAACAATCAGCCCCAGCATTTT. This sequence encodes CAWSLGTANNQPQHF.

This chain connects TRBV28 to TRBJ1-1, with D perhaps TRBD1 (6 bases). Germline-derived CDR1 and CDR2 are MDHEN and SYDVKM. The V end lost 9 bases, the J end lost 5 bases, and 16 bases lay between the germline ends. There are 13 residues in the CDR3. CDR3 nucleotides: TGTGCCAGTCTTGTGGGGGCCTGGACTGAAGCTTTCTTT. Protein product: CASLVGAWTEAFF.

The CDR3 reads CASSPTVNTEAFF. The CDR3 DNA follows: TGTGCCAGCAGCCCGACAGTGAACACTGAAGCTTTCTTT. This rearrangement joins TRBV25-1 to TRBJ1-1, with D perhaps TRBD1 (5 bases). V lost 6 bases, J lost 0 bases, and 8 bases lay in between. Germline lookup yields CDR1 MGHDK and CDR2 SYGVNS. The CDR3 loop spans 13 amino acids. Full variable domain (rest looked up from reference TRBV25-1 and TRBJ1-1): EADIYQTPRYLVIGTGKKITLECSQTMGHDKMYWYQQDPGMELHLIHYSYGVNSTEKGDLSSESTVSRIRTEHFPLTLESARPSHTSQYLCASSPTVNTEAFFGQGTRLTVV.

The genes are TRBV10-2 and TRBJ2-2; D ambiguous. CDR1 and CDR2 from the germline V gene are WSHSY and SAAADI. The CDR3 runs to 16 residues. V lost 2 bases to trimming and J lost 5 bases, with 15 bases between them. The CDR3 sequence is CASSEAPNGVTGELFF. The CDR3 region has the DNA TGCGCCAGCAGTGAGGCCCCGAACGGTGTGACCGGGGAGCTGTTTTTT.

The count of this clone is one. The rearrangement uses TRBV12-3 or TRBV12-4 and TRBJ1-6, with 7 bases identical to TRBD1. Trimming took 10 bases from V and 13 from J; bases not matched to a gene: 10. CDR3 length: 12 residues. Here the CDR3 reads CATRQGARPLHF. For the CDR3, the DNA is TGTGCCACCCGACAGGGCGCGCGGCCCCTCCACTTT.

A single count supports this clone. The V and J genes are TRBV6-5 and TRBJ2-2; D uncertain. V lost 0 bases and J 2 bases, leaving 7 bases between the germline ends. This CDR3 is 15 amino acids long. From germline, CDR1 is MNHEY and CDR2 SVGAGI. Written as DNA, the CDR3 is TGTGCCAGCAGTTACTCGAAACACAACACCGGGGAGCTGTTTTTT. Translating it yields CASSYSKHNTGELFF.

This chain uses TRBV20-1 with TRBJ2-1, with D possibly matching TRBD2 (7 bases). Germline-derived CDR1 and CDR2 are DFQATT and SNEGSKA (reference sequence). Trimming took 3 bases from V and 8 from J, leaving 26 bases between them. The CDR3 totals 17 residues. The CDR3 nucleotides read TGCAGTGCTAGTCCTCTCTCGCGGGGGCCGCCGAGGCATGAGCAGTTCTTC. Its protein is CSASPLSRGPPRHEQFF.